This T cell receptor beta chain was sequenced for a study of cytotoxic CD8 clonotypes in ibrutinib-treated CLL. TCRdb's table, derived via immunoSEQ multiplex PCR, lists solely in-frame clones and lacks some. The data show 200,000 to 250,000 clones, approximately 75% seen once. The CDR3 contains 15 residues. Germline assignment: CDR1 SGDLS and CDR2 YYNGEE. V was cut by 0 bases and J by 5 bases, with 11 bases left in between. This clone was detected once. This sequence was found in a human donor with chronic lymphocytic leukemia. J is TRBJ2-2 and V is TRBV9, with TRBD2 as a possible D gene (5 bases). The material was PBMCs, obtained after 12 months of ibrutinib treatment. The CDR3 reads CASSVVRTGTGELFF. CDR3 nucleotide sequence: TGTGCCAGCAGCGTAGTACGAACGGGAACCGGGGAGCTGTTTTTT.